Shown below are 9 T cell receptor beta chains from a single sample sequenced in a study of blood T cell repertoires in COVID-19. Using immunoSEQ multiplex PCR, the repertoire was profiled, and TCRdb retains in-frame clones only, with some absent. The sample gives approximately 210,000 clones, 70% to 90% of which show up once; 0.65% to 0.85% is in the top ten. Sequenced: peripheral blood. Source of these receptors: a man aged 35 to 55 with acute or convalescent COVID-19.

This clone was detected only once. V gene TRBV5-6 combines with J gene TRBJ2-7, with unresolved D. This CDR3 is 13 amino acids long. Germline assignment: CDR1 SGHDT and CDR2 YYEEEE. The V end lost 3 bases, the J end lost 2 bases, and 9 bases lay between the germline ends. CDR3 loop: CASSWSSTYEQYF. The DNA for the CDR3 is TGTGCCAGCAGCTGGAGCAGTACCTACGAGCAGTACTTC.

In this sample, this clone turned up a few times. This chain links TRBV7-9 with TRBJ1-2; 8 nucleotides line up with TRBD1. The V gene's germline CDR1 is SEHNR and CDR2 FQNEAQ (reference sequence). The V gene end was trimmed by 7 bases and the J gene end by 6 bases; junction bases not matched to a gene: 10. The CDR3 runs to 14 residues. The CDR3 DNA sequence: TGTGCCAGCACTTGGACAGGGAATATAGATGGCTACACCTTC. This encodes CASTWTGNIDGYTF.

This chain connects TRBV28 to TRBJ2-7, with 8 bases identical to TRBD2. V dropped 6 bases and J dropped 3; count of bases not matched to a gene: 10. The CDR3 runs to 15 residues. Looked up from germline, CDR1 is MDHEN and CDR2 is SYDVKM. This CDR3 is CASSSGTSGGYEQYF. The CDR3 bases are TGTGCCAGCAGCTCCGGTACTAGCGGAGGCTACGAGCAGTACTTC.

The chain is built from TRBV12-1 and TRBJ2-5; no check of the table's D call, TRBD2, against the DNA was made. TRBV12-1 is an annotated pseudogene. The length of the CDR3 is 11 residues. The CDR3, as DNA: TGTGCCAGCAGCCGCGGAGAGACCCAGTACTTC. As protein: CASSRGETQYF.

The chain employs TRBV7-2 and TRBJ1-1, with D uncertain. Germline lookup yields CDR1 SGHTA and CDR2 FQGNSA. The CDR3 consists of 13 residues. The V and J ends lost 7 bases and 10 bases respectively, with 19 bases between them. CDR3 loop: CASTLDFRRAAFF. The CDR3 nucleotides read TGTGCCAGCACCCTGGACTTCCGACGGGCAGCTTTCTTT. Filled out from reference TRBV7-2 and TRBJ1-1, the complete variable domain reads GAGVSQSPSNKVTEKGKDVELRCDPISGHTALYWYRQSLGQGLEFLIYFQGNSAPDKSGLPSDRFSAERTGGSVSTLTIQRTQQEDSAVYLCASTLDFRRAAFFGQGTRLTVV.

The V call is TRBV5-3, the J call TRBJ2-1; D is undetermined. TRBV5-3 is filed as an ORF, its function uncertain. The V end was cut by 1 base, the J end by 9 bases, with 8 bases between. The CDR3 has 12 amino acids. The chain's CDR3 is CARSLRWAEQFF. The CDR3 nucleotides are TGTGCCAGAAGCTTGAGGTGGGCTGAGCAGTTCTTC.

The chain couples TRBV10-3 to TRBJ2-1; 8 positions agree with TRBD2. Germline V gene lookup returns CDR1 ENHRY and CDR2 SYGVKD. The CDR3 extends over 14 amino acids. The J segment lost 4 bases and the V segment lost 6 bases, leaving 5 bases of the junction unmatched. The CDR3 DNA sequence: TGTGCCATCAGGGAGACTAGCGTGTACAATGAGCAGTTCTTC. Translated, it gives CAIRETSVYNEQFF.

The chain is built from TRBV4-2 and TRBJ1-2, with 12 bases that match TRBD1. In germline, CDR1 is LGHNA, CDR2 YNFKEQ. This CDR3 is 16 amino acids long. V lost 1 base and J lost 2; bases outside the gene matches: 2. CDR3 region: CASSQAGTGGNYGYTF. In nucleotides, the CDR3 is TGTGCCAGCAGCCAAGCTGGGACAGGGGGCAACTATGGCTACACCTTC.

The rearrangement joins TRBV14 to TRBJ2-4, with TRBD2 matching over 12 bases. The V segment lost 4 bases and the J segment 0 bases; nucleotides outside the gene matches: 10. The CDR3 extends over 19 amino acids. CDR1 is SGHDN, CDR2 FVKESK, per germline. Here the CDR3 reads CASSRTGTSGPLAKNIQYF. The CDR3 bases are TGTGCCAGCAGCCGTACCGGGACTAGCGGGCCACTAGCCAAAAACATTCAGTACTTC.